This TCR beta chain was sequenced during a study of CD8 T cells in ankylosing spondylitis. Study-level results: Relatively rare in peripheral blood, disease-linked clones were also CD8+. In reactive arthritis synovial fluid and blood, some motif variants had been reported before.

The CDR3 length is 15 residues. V trimming: 2 bases; J trimming: 2 bases; junction bases outside the gene matches: 3. For TCR beta, libraries came from quantitative 5'-RACE with molecular barcodes. MiXCR, run by TCRdb on the 5' RACE reads, gives a single entry per CDR3 protein. This table holds approximately 42,000 distinct CDR3 sequences, 11% found once. This clonotype was picked up many times. Its antigen is not known. J is TRBJ2-1 and V is TRBV12-3 or TRBV12-4, with 7 nucleotides matching TRBD2. The sequence came from a male donor with ankylosing spondylitis or in good health (not recorded which). The sample comprised blood, either unsorted or a sorted T cell fraction (not recorded which). Here the CDR3 reads CASSLPSGAYNEQFF. Here the CDR3 DNA reads TGTGCCAGCAGTTTACCGAGCGGGGCCTACAATGAGCAGTTCTTC.